Each of the 17 T cell receptor beta chains below was sequenced from the same sample in a study of blood T cell repertoires in COVID-19. Method: immunoSEQ multiplex PCR; TCRdb's copy keeps in-frame clones and lacks some. This table holds fewer than 200,000 clones, roughly 81% found once. Sequenced sample: peripheral blood. The receptor set was obtained from a woman aged 80 or older with COVID-19, enrolled during active disease.

Only a few counts were recorded for this clone. The chain employs TRBV18 and TRBJ2-2, with 10 bases that match TRBD1. The CDR3 is made up of 15 amino acids. CDR1 and CDR2 from the germline V gene are KGHSH and LQKENI. V was pared by 3 bases and J by 5 bases, with 3 bases of the junction left unmatched. CDR3 coding DNA: TGTGCCAGCTCACCGACAGGGGGCCGGACCGGGGAGCTGTTTTTT. It translates to CASSPTGGRTGELFF.

The chain uses TRBV15 and TRBJ2-2; 12 positions agree with TRBD1. V trimming: 0 bases; J trimming: 5 bases; junction bases outside the gene matches: 4. The CDR3 length is 17 residues. Germline values: CDR1 LNHNV, CDR2 YYDKDF (reference sequence). CDR3 nucleotides: TGTGCCACCAGCAGAGAACCGGGACAGGGGGCGACCGGGGAGCTGTTTTTT. Its protein product is CATSREPGQGATGELFF.

The chain combines TRBV28 with TRBJ2-7; D uncertain. Per the germline V gene, CDR1 is MDHEN and CDR2 is SYDVKM. This CDR3 has 14 amino acids. V dropped 6 bases and J dropped 0 bases, with 12 bases sitting between them. The CDR3, as DNA: TGTGCCAGCAGGCGTGCGGCCCTCTCCTACGAGCAGTACTTC. Amino acids: CASRRAALSYEQYF.

The chain is built from TRBV6-5 and TRBJ1-4, with D possibly TRBD1 on 6 matching bases. The CDR3 length is 13 residues. From germline, CDR1 is MNHEY and CDR2 SVGAGI. Trimming took off 5 bases at V and 5 bases at J, with 9 bases between the two ends. In DNA, the CDR3 is TGTGCCAGCAGTAGGACAGAAAATGAAAAACTGTTTTTT. It yields the protein CASSRTENEKLFF.

A word on this clone: The sample holds other DNA sequences that translate to the same CDR3. The rearrangement uses TRBV28 and TRBJ1-5, with 8 bases identical to TRBD1. Germline V gene lookup returns CDR1 MDHEN and CDR2 SYDVKM. The CDR3 spans 14 residues. With V trimmed by 6 bases and J by 2 bases, 3 bases remained unmatched. CDR3 loop: CASSPGQGNQPQHF. CDR3 in DNA: TGTGCCAGCAGCCCGGGACAGGGCAATCAGCCCCAGCATTTT.

The chain is built from TRBV11-2 and TRBJ2-7; 7 bases are shared with TRBD1. The V gene's germline CDR1 is SGHAT and CDR2 FQNNGV. V lost 1 base and J lost 3; bases outside the gene matches: 3. This CDR3 spans 14 amino acids. The CDR3 DNA sequence: TGTGCCAGCAGCTTAGGGACAGGTGGCTACGAGCAGTACTTC. This sequence encodes CASSLGTGGYEQYF.

The genes are TRBV18 and TRBJ2-7; D possibly corresponds to TRBD1 (5 bases). The CDR3 is 14 residues long. The V and J ends lost 3 bases and 0 bases respectively, with 9 bases between them. The germline gives CDR1 KGHSH, CDR2 LQKENI. The CDR3 protein is CASSPTAVSYEQYF. The CDR3 coding sequence is TGTGCCAGCTCACCGACAGCTGTCTCCTACGAGCAGTACTTC.

This chain joins TRBV9 and TRBJ1-2; D unclear. This CDR3 is built from 16 residues. The germline V gene encodes CDR1 SGDLS and CDR2 YYNGEE. Trimming took off 0 bases at V and 2 bases at J, with 14 bases between the two ends. The CDR3, as DNA: TGTGCCAGCAGCGTAGGCAAACCGAGGTTAAACTATGGCTACACCTTC. As protein: CASSVGKPRLNYGYTF.

J is TRBJ2-1 and V is TRBV5-1, with 15 bases lining up with TRBD2. The CDR3 covers 17 residues. The germline V gene has CDR1 SGHRS and CDR2 YFSETQ. V lost 3 bases, J lost 7 bases, and 8 bases stayed unmatched. The CDR3 protein is CASSSGLAGGYGNEQFF. The CDR3 nucleotides are TGCGCCAGCAGCTCGGGACTAGCGGGAGGATATGGTAATGAGCAGTTCTTC.

The chain employs TRBV4-2 and TRBJ1-5; D is perhaps TRBD1 (5 bases). V was clipped by 0 bases and J by 2 bases, with 11 bases between them. The CDR3 extends over 16 amino acids. Germline lookup yields CDR1 LGHNA and CDR2 YNFKEQ. The CDR3 region has the DNA TGTGCCAGCAGCCAAGAAGTAGGGGAGGGCAATCAGCCCCAGCATTTT. Translated: CASSQEVGEGNQPQHF.

With regard to this clone: At one of its ends the junction is not consistent with the germline gene, which may arise from a read error. V gene TRBV15 combines with J gene TRBJ1-3; maybe TRBD1 (6 bases). Per germline, CDR1 LNHNV and CDR2 YYDKDF (reference sequence). This CDR3 comprises 16 residues. The CDR3 here is CATSGDRLYSGNTIYF. Here the CDR3 DNA reads TGTGCCACCAGCGGAGACAGGCTCTACTCTGGAAACACCATATATTTT.

The chain combines TRBV6-1 with TRBJ2-5, with 8 nucleotides matching TRBD2. V shed 3 bases, J shed 5 bases, and the junction held 11 bases outside the gene matches. Per germline, CDR1 MNHNS and CDR2 SASEGT. The CDR3 covers 16 residues. CDR3 nucleotide sequence: TGTGCCAGCAGTGAGGGCGGAGCGGGGGTGGGTGAGACCCAGTACTTC. Amino acid sequence: CASSEGGAGVGETQYF.

The chain uses TRBV4-1 and TRBJ1-2, with D perhaps matching TRBD1 (6 bases). The germline CDR1 and CDR2 sequences are MGHRA and YSYEKL. This CDR3 is 14 amino acids long. V was cut by 3 bases and J by 5 bases, with 13 bases left in between. The CDR3 region is CASSQETGVYGYTF. CDR3 in DNA: TGCGCCAGCAGCCAGGAGACAGGCGTGTATGGCTACACCTTC.

J is TRBJ1-2 and V is TRBV6-5; 7 bases map to TRBD1. Trimming at V came to 4 bases and at J to 3 bases, leaving 8 bases not matched to a gene. CDR3 length: 15 amino acids. CDR1 is MNHEY, CDR2 SVGAGI, per germline. The CDR3 region is CASSSRPRGHYGYTF. The CDR3 DNA follows: TGTGCCAGCAGTTCCCGGCCGAGGGGGCACTATGGCTACACCTTC.

The V and J genes are TRBV18 and TRBJ2-1; 10 positions match TRBD2. The CDR3 runs 15 residues. Germline V lookup: CDR1 KGHSH, CDR2 LQKENI. V lost 3 bases to trimming and J lost 8 bases; unmatched junction nucleotides: 7. CDR3 nucleotide sequence: TGTGCCAGCTCACCGGCTAGCGGGAGTAGGGATGAGCAGTTCTTC. This gives the protein CASSPASGSRDEQFF.

V gene TRBV4-2 combines with J gene TRBJ2-7; 9 bases line up with TRBD1. Germline values: CDR1 LGHNA, CDR2 YNFKEQ. V lost 5 bases to trimming and J lost 3 bases; unmatched junction nucleotides: 8. CDR3 length equals 15 residues. CDR3 bases: TGTGCCAGCAGCTCCGGGACAGGGAAGATCTACGAGCAGTACTTC. Translating gives CASSSGTGKIYEQYF.

This clone was seen repeatedly, ten times or more. The chain recombines TRBV4-3 with TRBJ1-2; no clear D. Trimming took off 0 bases at V and 7 bases at J, with 9 bases between the two ends. Germline lookup yields CDR1 LGHNA and CDR2 YSLEER. The CDR3 consists of 13 residues. The CDR3 reads CASSQDIGFGYTF. The CDR3 DNA reads TGCGCCAGCAGCCAAGATATCGGGTTTGGCTACACCTTC.